This TCR beta chain is drawn from a study of T cells in Graves' hyperthyroidism and ophthalmopathy. The length of the CDR3 is 16 residues. V was clipped by 6 bases and J by 0 bases, with 19 bases between them. The germline V gene has CDR1 DFQATT and CDR2 SNEGSKA (reference sequence). In making diagnoses, clinical symptoms, serum thyroxine and TRAb, thyroid ultrasound and orbital computed tomography were all used. This clonotype has a count of ten or more. The source material, RNA transcripts, was used to amplify TCR beta CDR3 regions. The HTBI primer set served for first-round RT-PCR of the TCR CDR3. A single record per CDR3 protein comes from TCRdb applying MiXCR to the multiplex PCR reads. The sample lists 300,000 to 400,000 distinct CDR3 sequences, approximately 15% occurring once.

The chain employs TRBV20-1 and TRBJ2-3; weak D call: TRBD1 (6 bases). The sequence was collected from a woman aged 55 to 70 with Graves' hyperthyroidism. The sequenced sample consisted of blood. The CDR3 spells CSAKALRGGSTDTQYF. The CDR3 DNA sequence: TGCAGTGCCAAAGCCCTCAGGGGCGGTAGCACAGATACGCAGTATTTT.